These 22 T cell receptor beta chains originate from one sample sequenced in a study of blood T cell repertoires in COVID-19. The repertoire was sequenced with immunoSEQ multiplex PCR; TCRdb's copy has only in-frame clones and lacks some. The sample has about 300,000 clones; roughly 90% are singletons. Sequencing was performed on peripheral blood. These receptors were taken from a woman between 25 and 40 years old with COVID-19, enrolled during active disease.

This chain connects TRBV7-2 to TRBJ1-3; 8 positions agree with TRBD1. Germline CDR1 reads SGHTA; CDR2 reads FQGNSA. This CDR3 is built from 14 residues. The V and J ends lost 6 bases and 4 bases, in that order; junction bases with no gene match: 5. The CDR3 coding sequence is TGTGCCAGCAGTTCCACAGGGGGGGGAAACACCATATATTTT. Translation gives CASSSTGGGNTIYF.

The V gene is TRBV9, the J gene TRBJ2-2, with 9 positions matching TRBD2. This CDR3 has 15 amino acids. Losses at the gene ends were 5 bases for V and 5 bases for J; bases not matched to a gene: 7. Per the germline V gene, CDR1 is SGDLS and CDR2 is YYNGEE. Written as DNA, the CDR3 is TGTGCCAGCAGTGTGAGCGGGGGGTGGACCGGGGAGCTGTTTTTT. Translated, it gives CASSVSGGWTGELFF.

V usage is TRBV6-2 or TRBV6-3 and J usage is TRBJ2-1, with a possible D match to TRBD1 (8 bases). V gave up 5 bases and J gave up 9 bases, with 20 bases separating them. CDR1 and CDR2 (germline): MNHEY, SVGEGT. CDR3 length equals 15 residues. The CDR3 DNA reads as TGTGCCAGCAGTCGGACAGGGCCGGGGGGCGGTGAGCAGTTCTTC. Translated, it gives CASSRTGPGGGEQFF.

V usage is TRBV5-3 and J usage is TRBJ1-1; possibly TRBD1 for D (5 bases). TRBV5-3 is flagged as an ORF with uncertain function. Trimming took off 0 bases at V and 1 base at J, with 10 bases between the two ends. The CDR3 has 15 residues. The CDR3 DNA sequence: TGTGCCAGAAGCTTGGCCAGGGTTTGGAACACTGAAGCTTTCTTT. It translates to CARSLARVWNTEAFF.

This clone was observed once. V and J are TRBV19 and TRBJ1-3; no reliable D call. Trimming cost V 7 bases and J 0 bases, with 4 bases left between them. The CDR3 loop spans 12 amino acids. Germline V gene data show CDR1 as LNHDA and CDR2 as SQIVND (reference sequence). The CDR3: CASMYSGNTIYF. CDR3 in DNA: TGTGCCAGTATGTACTCTGGAAACACCATATATTTT.

This chain links TRBV11-2 with TRBJ1-2; D remains ambiguous. Germline V gives CDR1 SGHAT, CDR2 FQNNGV. CDR3 length: 17 residues. Trimming removed 5 bases at V and 4 bases at J, with 23 bases between. CDR3 amino acids: CASSPHPHGGGSYGYTF. The CDR3 coding sequence is TGTGCCAGCAGCCCCCATCCCCATGGTGGCGGATCCTATGGCTACACCTTC.

This chain connects TRBV7-6 to TRBJ2-3; 11 bases match TRBD2. The CDR3 length is 16 residues. Germline V gives CDR1 SGHVS, CDR2 FNYEAQ. The junction had 8 bases not matched to a gene; V was cut back by 3 bases and J by 6 bases. This CDR3 is CASSFLAGGRPDTQYF. The CDR3 DNA is TGTGCCAGCAGCTTCCTAGCGGGGGGCCGTCCGGATACGCAGTATTTT.

The chain carries TRBV2 and TRBJ2-1, with TRBD1 identical over 9 bases. With V trimmed by 7 bases and J by 7 bases, 8 bases remained unmatched. Germline V gene lookup returns CDR1 SNHLY and CDR2 FYNNEI. The CDR3 runs to 14 residues. CDR3 nucleotide sequence: TGTGCCAGCACCGGGCCCGGGACAGGGAATGAGCAGTTCTTC. This translates into CASTGPGTGNEQFF.

V is TRBV5-8 and J is TRBJ1-1; D not resolved. Germline values: CDR1 SGHTS, CDR2 YDEGEE. This CDR3 has 12 amino acids. Trimming took 5 bases from V and 14 from J, leaving 19 bases between them. This chain's CDR3 is CASSRPDGSGFF. The DNA of the CDR3 is TGTGCCAGCAGTCGACCGGACGGGAGTGGCTTCTTT.

Remarks on this clone: Other DNA sequences from this sample encode an identical CDR3 as well. The chain uses TRBV6-1 and TRBJ1-6; D gene unclear. V lost 4 bases to trimming and J lost 0 bases, with 10 bases between them. Germline CDR1 is MNHNS and CDR2 is SASEGT. The CDR3 is 16 amino acids. CDR3 loop: CASSGGGSSYNSPLHF. In nucleotides, the CDR3 is TGTGCCAGCAGTGGGGGAGGGAGCTCCTATAATTCACCCCTCCACTTT.

This rearrangement joins TRBV7-8 to TRBJ1-5, with 11 nucleotides matching TRBD1. CDR1 is SGHVS, CDR2 FQNEAQ, per germline. Germline trimming cut 4 bases from V and 2 bases from J; bases unmatched to any gene: 10. The CDR3 is 18 residues long. The CDR3 protein is CASSSRTGGKEGNQPQHF. CDR3 sequence (DNA): TGTGCCAGCAGCTCCCGGACAGGGGGCAAAGAAGGCAATCAGCCCCAGCATTTT.

The J gene is TRBJ1-2, the V gene TRBV2; a possible D gene is TRBD1 (5 bases). There are 13 residues in the CDR3. Trimming removed 1 base at V and 5 bases at J, with 8 bases between. CDR1 and CDR2 from the germline V gene are SNHLY and FYNNEI. The CDR3 DNA sequence: TGTGCCAGCAGTGAAGTGGAGGGGTATGGCTACACCTTC. Its translation: CASSEVEGYGYTF.

The genes are TRBV13 and TRBJ2-3; 7 positions match TRBD2. CDR3 length: 17 amino acids. V lost 3 bases, J lost 2 bases, and 11 bases stayed unmatched. Germline assignment: CDR1 PRHDT and CDR2 FYEKMQ (reference sequence). This CDR3 is CASSLARSGLPTDTQYF. CDR3 in DNA: TGTGCCAGCAGCTTGGCGAGGTCGGGACTACCCACAGATACGCAGTATTTT.

This sequence joins TRBV2 and TRBJ1-5, with unresolved D. Germline CDR1 is SNHLY and CDR2 is FYNNEI. Trimming stripped 6 bases from V and 6 bases from J, with 12 bases between. The CDR3 totals 13 residues. CDR3 in amino acids: CASSAGDGQPQHF. CDR3 sequence (DNA): TGTGCCAGCAGCGCCGGAGATGGTCAGCCCCAGCATTTT. The entire variable domain, with the rest obtained from reference TRBV2 and TRBJ1-5, is as follows: EPEVTQTPSHQVTQMGQEVILRCVPISNHLYFYWYRQILGQKVEFLVSFYNNEISEKSEIFDDQFSVERPDGSNFTLKIRSTKLEDSAMYFCASSAGDGQPQHFGDGTRLSIL.

The V gene is TRBV5-4, the J gene TRBJ1-2, with 9 bases aligning to TRBD1. The germline V gene encodes CDR1 SGHNT and CDR2 YYREEE (reference sequence). V gave up 5 bases and J gave up 5 bases; unmatched junction bases: 7. This CDR3 is built from 14 residues. The CDR3 sequence is CASRQTGGGYGYTF. The CDR3 region has the DNA TGTGCCAGCAGACAGACAGGGGGGGGGTATGGCTACACCTTC.

The chain combines TRBV3-1 (or the pseudogene TRBV3-2) with TRBJ2-1, with 7 nucleotides matching TRBD2. The CDR3 totals 14 residues. The germline CDR1 and CDR2 sequences are LGHDT and YNNKEL (reference sequence). The V and J ends lost 0 bases and 8 bases, in that order; junction bases with no gene match: 4. CDR3 in amino acids: CASSQDLADYEQFF. In DNA form, the CDR3 reads TGTGCCAGCAGCCAAGACCTAGCGGACTATGAGCAGTTCTTC.

The chain joins TRBV19 to TRBJ2-3; D unresolved. The V and J ends lost 6 bases and 2 bases respectively, with 15 bases between them. This CDR3 region has 15 residues. Germline V lookup: CDR1 LNHDA, CDR2 SQIVND (reference sequence). CDR3 nucleotide sequence: TGTGCCAGTAGAGATCGATCGTCCTACACAGATACGCAGTATTTT. This codes for CASRDRSSYTDTQYF. Full variable domain (missing parts from reference TRBV19 and TRBJ2-3): DGGITQSPKYLFRKEGQNVTLSCEQNLNHDAMYWYRQDPGQGLRLIYYSQIVNDFQKGDIAEGYSVSREKKESFPLTVTSAQKNPTAFYLCASRDRSSYTDTQYFGPGTRLTVL.

As regards this clone: This sample also contains other DNA sequences that code for the same CDR3. J is TRBJ1-1 and V is TRBV12-3 or TRBV12-4, with 9 nucleotides matching TRBD1. The CDR3 runs 13 residues. J lost 5 bases, V lost 7 bases, and 5 bases had no gene match. CDR3 region: CASILTGGTEAFF. The CDR3 DNA reads as TGTGCCAGCATCCTGACAGGGGGTACTGAAGCTTTCTTT.

V usage is TRBV18 and J usage is TRBJ1-1, with 7 bases identical to TRBD1. Germline V gene sequence: CDR1 KGHSH, CDR2 LQKENI. The J segment lost 7 bases and the V segment lost 3 bases, leaving 2 bases of the junction unmatched. The CDR3 runs to 12 residues. CDR3 in DNA: TGTGCCAGCTCACCGGGACAGTTTGAAGCTTTCTTT. It specifies CASSPGQFEAFF.

The V gene is TRBV5-5, the J gene TRBJ2-3; no clear D. CDR1 is SGHKS and CDR2 is YYEKEE in the germline V gene (reference sequence). Trimming cost V 4 bases and J 6 bases, with 12 bases left between them. The CDR3 is 13 residues long. In nucleotides, the CDR3 is TGTGCCAGCAGCCTACGTACCGGGGATACGCAGTATTTT. It translates to CASSLRTGDTQYF. Together with reference TRBV5-5 and TRBJ2-3, the CDR3 gives the full variable domain: DAGVTQSPTHLIKTRGQQVTLRCSPISGHKSVSWYQQVLGQGPQFIFQYYEKEERGRGNFPDRFSARQFPNYSSELNVNALLLGDSALYLCASSLRTGDTQYFGPGTRLTVL.

The rearrangement joins TRBV2 to TRBJ2-3; 13 bases agree with TRBD2. The length of the CDR3 is 17 residues. The germline V gene has CDR1 SNHLY and CDR2 FYNNEI. J was trimmed by 6 bases and V by 6 bases; bases with no gene match: 12. CDR3 nucleotides: TGTGCCAGCAGCTACGGGACTAGCGGGGTGCAAAGGGATACGCAGTATTTT. Amino acids: CASSYGTSGVQRDTQYF.

This clone occurred once. V is TRBV2 and J is TRBJ1-1, with D maybe TRBD1 (5 bases). Germline-derived CDR1 and CDR2 are SNHLY and FYNNEI. The CDR3 covers 13 residues. V was trimmed by 4 bases and J by 4 bases, leaving 10 bases between them. The CDR3: CASSGWGGTEAFF. The CDR3 DNA is TGTGCCAGCAGTGGGTGGGGGGGCACTGAAGCTTTCTTT.